This T cell receptor (beta chain) is drawn from a study of CD8 T cells in ankylosing spondylitis (dated by TCRdb to 2016 to 2017). Study-wide context: T cell receptor beta repertoires were profiled in healthy donors and ankylosing spondylitis patients so that disease-linked TCR variants could be found. Samples of peripheral blood were taken, and for ankylosing spondylitis patients, synovial fluid was collected as well. The whole study cohort included some 100 healthy donors and some 27 ankylosing spondylitis patients. Paper-wide results and their limitations: The disease-linked clones showed a CD8+ phenotype and occurred at relatively low frequencies in peripheral blood. Blood from ankylosing spondylitis patients appeared to be characterized by a TCR beta motif composed of several highly homologous amino acid variants. Some TCR beta motif variants had previously been reported in synovial fluid and blood of reactive arthritis patients, which suggested common disease-initiation mechanisms. The disease-linked clones were reported as significantly enriched in matched synovial fluid samples from ankylosing spondylitis patients.

This clonotype was observed many times. Its antigen target is currently unknown. Base-call qualities are not available, and no considerably larger clone is one nucleotide away. TCRdb shows the sequencer as Illumina HiSeq 2500. TCR beta libraries were prepared by quantitative 5'-RACE with molecular barcodes. The authors' pipeline ran thus. Disease-linked TCR variants were identified with a new computational method built on a probabilistic model of VDJ rearrangement. TCRdb's own reprocessing of the public reads used fastp at Q25 and MiXCR and kept productive beta chains. CDR3 protein duplicates are merged, each entry listing the most common genes and DNA. TCRdb's processing, not the study's, gives the V and J calls here. Within this sample are 200,000 to 250,000 distinct CDR3 sequences, with under 35% of them counted one time only. 4% to 5.5% of the sample belongs to the ten largest clones. CDR1 and CDR2 were assigned from the germline V gene (reference sequence) as DFQATT and SNEGSKA. V is shortened by 5 bases, J by 2 bases, and the region joining them spans 15 bases. Inclusive of the bounding cysteine and phenylalanine, the CDR3 is 14 residues long. Solely the CDR3 DNA is kept, with 42 bases framed from the first base.

Source material: blood, either unsorted or a sorted T cell fraction (not recorded which). This receptor chain uses TRBV20-1 and TRBJ2-5, with the identity of the D gene unclear. The origin of this receptor is a male donor with ankylosing spondylitis or in good health (not recorded which). The encoded CDR3 is CSAPHPIGQETQYF. The nucleotides read TGCAGTGCTCCCCATCCAATTGGACAAGAGACCCAGTACTTC.